The clone carrying this T cell receptor (beta chain) occurred a few times. Its antigen remains unidentified. The sample is drawn from a study of identical twins. Points from the study as a whole: Donors were not followed over many years; analysis was cross-sectional. Out-of-frame alpha sequences shared by twins were enriched for low generation probability.

Germline V gives CDR1 SNHLY, CDR2 FYNNEI. The CDR3 loop spans 17 amino acids. Trimming cost V 1 base and J 1 base, with 17 bases left between them. Via MiXCR, TCRdb re-called the 5' RACE reads, giving one row per CDR3 protein. The sample includes roughly 1.6 million distinct CDR3 sequences, less than 40% seen only once; the top ten take around 0.25%. The sequenced sample consisted of cord blood. The receptor's source is a newborn girl in good health. This chain links TRBV2 with TRBJ2-7, with D perhaps given as TRBD1 or TRBD2 (6 bases each). The CDR3 bases are TGTGCCAGCAGTGAAGACGGGGGCGGACTCCTATCCTACGAGCAGTACTTC. Translated: CASSEDGGGLLSYEQYF.